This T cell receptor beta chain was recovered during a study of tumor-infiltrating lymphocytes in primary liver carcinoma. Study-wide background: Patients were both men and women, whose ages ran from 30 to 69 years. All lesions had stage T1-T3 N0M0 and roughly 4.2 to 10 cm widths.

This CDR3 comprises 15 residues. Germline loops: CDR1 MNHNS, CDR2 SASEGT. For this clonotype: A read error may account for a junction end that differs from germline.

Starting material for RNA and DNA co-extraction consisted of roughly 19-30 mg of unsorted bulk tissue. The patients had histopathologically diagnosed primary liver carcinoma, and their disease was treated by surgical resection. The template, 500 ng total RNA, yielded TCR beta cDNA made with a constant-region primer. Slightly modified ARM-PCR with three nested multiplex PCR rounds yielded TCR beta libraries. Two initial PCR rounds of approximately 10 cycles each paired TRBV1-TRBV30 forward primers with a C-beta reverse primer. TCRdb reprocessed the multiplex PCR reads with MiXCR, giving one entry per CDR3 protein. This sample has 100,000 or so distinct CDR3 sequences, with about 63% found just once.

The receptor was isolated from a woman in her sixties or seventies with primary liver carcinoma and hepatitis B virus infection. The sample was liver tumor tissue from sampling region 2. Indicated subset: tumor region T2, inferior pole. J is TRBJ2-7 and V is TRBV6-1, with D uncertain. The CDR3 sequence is CVSSEVDGSSYEQYF. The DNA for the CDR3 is TGTGTCAGCAGTGAAGTTGACGGCAGCTCCTACGAGCAGTACTTC.